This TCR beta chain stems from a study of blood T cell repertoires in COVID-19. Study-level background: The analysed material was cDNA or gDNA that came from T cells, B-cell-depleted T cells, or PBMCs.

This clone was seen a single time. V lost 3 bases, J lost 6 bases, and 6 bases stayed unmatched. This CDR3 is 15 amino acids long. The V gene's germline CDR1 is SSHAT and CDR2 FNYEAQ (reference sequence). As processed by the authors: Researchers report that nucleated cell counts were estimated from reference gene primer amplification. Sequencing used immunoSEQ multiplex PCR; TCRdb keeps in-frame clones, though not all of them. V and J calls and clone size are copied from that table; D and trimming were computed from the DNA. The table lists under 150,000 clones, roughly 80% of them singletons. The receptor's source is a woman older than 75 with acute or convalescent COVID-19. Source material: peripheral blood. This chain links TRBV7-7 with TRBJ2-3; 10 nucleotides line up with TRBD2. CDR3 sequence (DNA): TGTGCCAGCAGCTTTACCAGCGGGAGGGGGGATACGCAGTATTTT. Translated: CASSFTSGRGDTQYF.